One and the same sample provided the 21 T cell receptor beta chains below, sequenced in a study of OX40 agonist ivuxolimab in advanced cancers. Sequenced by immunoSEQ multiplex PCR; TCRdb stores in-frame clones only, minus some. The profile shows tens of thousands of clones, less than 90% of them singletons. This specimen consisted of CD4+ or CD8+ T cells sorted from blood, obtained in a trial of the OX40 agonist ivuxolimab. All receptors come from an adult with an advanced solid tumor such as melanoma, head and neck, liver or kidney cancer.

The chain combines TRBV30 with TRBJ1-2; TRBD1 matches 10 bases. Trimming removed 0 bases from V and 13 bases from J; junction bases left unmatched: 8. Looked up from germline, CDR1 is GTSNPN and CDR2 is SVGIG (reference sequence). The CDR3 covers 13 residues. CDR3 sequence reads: CAWSVRQGALPTF. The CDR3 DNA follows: TGTGCCTGGAGTGTACGACAGGGGGCGCTTCCCACCTTC.

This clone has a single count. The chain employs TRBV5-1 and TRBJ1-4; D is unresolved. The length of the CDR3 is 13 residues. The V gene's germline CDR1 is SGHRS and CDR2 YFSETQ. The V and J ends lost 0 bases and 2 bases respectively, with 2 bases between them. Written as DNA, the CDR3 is TGCGCCAGCAGCTTGGAGACTAATGAAAAACTGTTTTTT. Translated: CASSLETNEKLFF.

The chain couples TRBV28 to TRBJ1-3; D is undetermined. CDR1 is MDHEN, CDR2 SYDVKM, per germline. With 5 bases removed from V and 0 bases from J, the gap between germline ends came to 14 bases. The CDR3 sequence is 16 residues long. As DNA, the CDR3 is TGTGCCAGCAGTGGGGTCCTCAGTCGCTCTGGAAACACCATATATTTT. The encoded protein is CASSGVLSRSGNTIYF.

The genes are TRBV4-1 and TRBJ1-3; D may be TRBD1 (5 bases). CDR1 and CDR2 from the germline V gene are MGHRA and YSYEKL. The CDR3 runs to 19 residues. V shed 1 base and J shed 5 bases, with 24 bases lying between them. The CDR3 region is CASSQALPRGSESRNTIYF. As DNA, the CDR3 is TGCGCCAGCAGCCAAGCTCTACCCCGGGGCTCCGAATCACGAAACACCATATATTTT.

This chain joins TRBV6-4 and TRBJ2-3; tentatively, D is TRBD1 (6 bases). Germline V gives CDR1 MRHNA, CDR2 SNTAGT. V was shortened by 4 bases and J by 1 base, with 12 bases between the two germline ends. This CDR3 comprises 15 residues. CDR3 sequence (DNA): TGTGCCAGCAGTGCGGAGGCAGGGGGCACAGATACGCAGTATTTT. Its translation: CASSAEAGGTDTQYF.

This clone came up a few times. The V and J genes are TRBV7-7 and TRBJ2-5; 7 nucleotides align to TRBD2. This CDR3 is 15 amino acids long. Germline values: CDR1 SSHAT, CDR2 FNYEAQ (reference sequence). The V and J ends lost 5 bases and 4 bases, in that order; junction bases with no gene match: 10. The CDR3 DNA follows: TGTGCCAGCAGCGAGATCGGGGGGATGGGAGAGACCCAGTACTTC. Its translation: CASSEIGGMGETQYF.

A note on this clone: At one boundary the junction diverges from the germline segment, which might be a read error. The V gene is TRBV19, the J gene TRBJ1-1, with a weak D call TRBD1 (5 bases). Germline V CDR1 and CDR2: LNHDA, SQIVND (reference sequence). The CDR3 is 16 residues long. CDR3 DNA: TGTGTCAGTCACACCGGTTTTGGCAGGGCGGCCACTGAAGCTTTCTTT. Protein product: CVSHTGFGRAATEAFF.

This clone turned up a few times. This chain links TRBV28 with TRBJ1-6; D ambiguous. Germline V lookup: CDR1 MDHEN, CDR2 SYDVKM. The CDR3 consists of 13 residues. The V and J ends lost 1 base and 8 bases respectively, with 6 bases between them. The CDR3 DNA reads TGTGCCAGCAGTTTATTCTTGGATTCACCCCTCCACTTT. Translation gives CASSLFLDSPLHF.

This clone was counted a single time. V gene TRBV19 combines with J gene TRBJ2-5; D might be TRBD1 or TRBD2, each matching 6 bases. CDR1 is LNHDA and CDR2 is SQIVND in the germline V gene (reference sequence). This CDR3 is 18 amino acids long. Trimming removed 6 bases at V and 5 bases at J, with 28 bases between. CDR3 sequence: CASRLPFRDTRRGETQYF. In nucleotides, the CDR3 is TGTGCCAGTAGATTACCCTTCCGGGACACCCGGAGGGGGGAGACCCAGTACTTC.

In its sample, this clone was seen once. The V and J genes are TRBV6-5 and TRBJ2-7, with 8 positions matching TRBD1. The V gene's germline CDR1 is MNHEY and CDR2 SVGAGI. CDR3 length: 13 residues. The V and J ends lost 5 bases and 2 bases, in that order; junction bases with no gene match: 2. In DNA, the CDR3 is TGTGCCAGCAGTGCACAGGGGGCCTACGAGCAGTACTTC. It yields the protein CASSAQGAYEQYF.

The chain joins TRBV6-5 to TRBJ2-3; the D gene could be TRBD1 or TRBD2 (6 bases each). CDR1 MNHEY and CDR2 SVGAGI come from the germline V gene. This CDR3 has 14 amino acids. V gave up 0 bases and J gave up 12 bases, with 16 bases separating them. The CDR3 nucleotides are TGTGCCAGCAGTTACTCGATTGTCGGGGGCCCCCAGTATTTT. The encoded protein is CASSYSIVGGPQYF.

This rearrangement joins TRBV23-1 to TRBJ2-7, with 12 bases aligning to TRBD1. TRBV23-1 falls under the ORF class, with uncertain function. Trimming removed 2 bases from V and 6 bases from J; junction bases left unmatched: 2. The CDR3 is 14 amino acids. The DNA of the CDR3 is TGCGCCAGCAGTCAAGGGACAGGGGGCAGCGAGCAGTACGTC. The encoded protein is CASSQGTGGSEQYV.

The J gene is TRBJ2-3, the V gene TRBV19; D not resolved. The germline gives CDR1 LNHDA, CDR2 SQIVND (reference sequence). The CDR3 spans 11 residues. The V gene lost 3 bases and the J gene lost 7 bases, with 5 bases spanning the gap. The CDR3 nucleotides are TGTGCCAGTAGTATGGGAAATACGCAGTATTTT. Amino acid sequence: CASSMGNTQYF.

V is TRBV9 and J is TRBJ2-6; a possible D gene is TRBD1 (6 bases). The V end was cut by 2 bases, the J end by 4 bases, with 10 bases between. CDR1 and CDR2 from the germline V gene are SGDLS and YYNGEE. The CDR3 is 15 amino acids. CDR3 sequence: CASSVTGNGANVLTF. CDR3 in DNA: TGTGCCAGCAGCGTCACAGGGAACGGGGCCAACGTCCTGACTTTC.

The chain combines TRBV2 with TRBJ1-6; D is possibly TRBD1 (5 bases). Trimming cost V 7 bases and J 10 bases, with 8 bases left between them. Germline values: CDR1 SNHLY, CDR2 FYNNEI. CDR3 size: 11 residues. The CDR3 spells CASIRDSPLHF. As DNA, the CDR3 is TGTGCCAGCATCCGGGACTCACCCCTCCACTTT.

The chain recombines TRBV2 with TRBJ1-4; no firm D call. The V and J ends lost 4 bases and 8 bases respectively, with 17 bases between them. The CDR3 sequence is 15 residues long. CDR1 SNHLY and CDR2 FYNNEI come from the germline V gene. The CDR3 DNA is TGTGCCAGCAGTGTGGAAGCCAACGGTTCCGAAAAACTGTTTTTT. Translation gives CASSVEANGSEKLFF.

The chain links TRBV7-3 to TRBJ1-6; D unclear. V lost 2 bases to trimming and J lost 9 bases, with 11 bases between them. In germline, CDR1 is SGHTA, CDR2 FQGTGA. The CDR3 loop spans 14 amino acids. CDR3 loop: CASSLCLWLSPLHF. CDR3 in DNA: TGTGCCAGCAGCTTATGCCTATGGCTTTCACCCCTCCACTTT.

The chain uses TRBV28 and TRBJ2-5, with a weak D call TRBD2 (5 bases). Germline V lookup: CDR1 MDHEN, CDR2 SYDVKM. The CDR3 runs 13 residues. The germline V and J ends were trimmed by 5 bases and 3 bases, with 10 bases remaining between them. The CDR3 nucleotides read TGTGCCAGCAGTACGGACTGGGAAGAGACCCAGTACTTC. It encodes CASSTDWEETQYF.

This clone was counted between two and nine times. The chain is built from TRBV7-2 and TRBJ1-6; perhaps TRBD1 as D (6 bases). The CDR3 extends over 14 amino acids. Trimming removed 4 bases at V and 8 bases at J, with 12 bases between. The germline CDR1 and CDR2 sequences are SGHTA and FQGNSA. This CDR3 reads CASSYREGDSPLHF. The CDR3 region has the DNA TGTGCCAGCAGCTACAGGGAGGGGGATTCACCCCTCCACTTT.

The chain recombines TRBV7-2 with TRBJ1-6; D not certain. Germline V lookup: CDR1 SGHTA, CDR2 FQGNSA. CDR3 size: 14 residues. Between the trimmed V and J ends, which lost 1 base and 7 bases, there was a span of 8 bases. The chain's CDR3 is CASSLGGGNSPLHF. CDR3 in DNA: TGTGCCAGCAGCTTAGGGGGTGGGAATTCACCCCTCCACTTT.

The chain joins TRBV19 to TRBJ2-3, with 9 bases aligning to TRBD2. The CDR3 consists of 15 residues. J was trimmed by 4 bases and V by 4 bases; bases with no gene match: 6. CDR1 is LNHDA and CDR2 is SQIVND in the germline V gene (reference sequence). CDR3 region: CASSTASGVADTQYF. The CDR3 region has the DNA TGTGCCAGTAGTACGGCTAGCGGGGTGGCAGATACGCAGTATTTT.